The 30 T cell receptor beta chains listed next were all sequenced from one sample in a study of neurological immune-mediated disorders. TCRdb processed the 5' RACE reads anew with MiXCR; each CDR3 protein has one entry. The data show about 70,000 distinct CDR3 sequences, roughly 3% seen once. The sequencing sample was made of PBMCs. Every receptor here comes from a woman aged 50 to 65 with multiple sclerosis.

This clonotype was recorded at least ten times. V usage is TRBV20-1 and J usage is TRBJ2-2, with 8 bases that match TRBD1. There are 15 residues in the CDR3. V trimming: 6 bases; J trimming: 0 bases; junction bases outside the gene matches: 6. Germline CDR1 reads DFQATT; CDR2 reads SNEGSKA (reference sequence). DNA of the CDR3: TGCAGTGCAGGGGACAGGAGCTCGAACACCGGGGAGCTGTTTTTT. It encodes CSAGDRSSNTGELFF.

This clonotype has just a few counts. A junction boundary mismatches the germline segment, possibly from a read error. This rearrangement joins TRBV28 to TRBJ1-6; D remains unclear. This CDR3 has 16 amino acids. Germline CDR1 reads MDHEN; CDR2 reads SYDVKM. Here the CDR3 DNA reads TGTGCCAGCAGTTTAAGGGCGGGAATCTTTAATTCAACCCTCAACTTT. This gives the protein CASSLRAGIFNSTLNF.

As DNA, the CDR3 is TGTGCCAGCAGCGTAACAGGGGAAGGCTACACCTTC. Translated, it gives CASSVTGEGYTF. V is TRBV7-9 and J is TRBJ1-2, with 7 bases lining up with TRBD1. The CDR3 extends over 12 amino acids. Germline V CDR1 and CDR2: SEHNR, FQNEAQ (reference sequence). Losses at the gene ends were 5 bases for V and 8 bases for J; bases not matched to a gene: 5. The full variable domain, completed using reference TRBV7-9 and TRBJ1-2, is DTGVSQNPRHKITKRGQNVTFRCDPISEHNRLYWYRQTLGQGPEFLTYFQNEAQLEKSRLLSDRFSAERPKGSFSTLEIQRTEQGDSAMYLCASSVTGEGYTFGSGTRLTVV.

This clonotype was observed a handful of times. The chain has TRBV18 and TRBJ1-1; TRBD1 might be the D (6 bases). V was clipped by 2 bases and J by 5 bases, with 12 bases between them. There are 14 residues in the CDR3. The V gene's germline CDR1 is KGHSH and CDR2 LQKENI. The CDR3 sequence is CASSPRPQGTEAFF. The CDR3 bases are TGTGCCAGCTCACCAAGGCCACAGGGTACTGAAGCTTTCTTT.

The sample holds many counts of this clonotype. V and J are TRBV7-9 and TRBJ1-2, with TRBD1 as a possible D gene (5 bases). The V end lost 5 bases, the J end lost 4 bases, and 8 bases lay between the germline ends. From germline, CDR1 is SEHNR and CDR2 FQNEAQ (reference sequence). The CDR3 extends over 12 amino acids. In DNA form, the CDR3 reads TGTGCCAGCAGCGAGGGGACCTATGGCTACACCTTC. Translation: CASSEGTYGYTF.

This clonotype showed up many times. The J gene is TRBJ1-1, the V gene TRBV5-1; 8 bases fit TRBD1. Germline loops: CDR1 SGHRS, CDR2 YFSETQ. V was pared by 4 bases and J by 0 bases, with 5 bases of the junction left unmatched. CDR3 length: 15 amino acids. CDR3: CASSTDRGMNTEAFF. The CDR3 coding sequence is TGCGCCAGCAGCACCGACAGGGGTATGAACACTGAAGCTTTCTTT.

This clonotype was observed many times. The chain carries TRBV28 and TRBJ2-5, with 9 bases that match TRBD1. In germline, CDR1 is MDHEN, CDR2 SYDVKM. CDR3 length: 17 amino acids. Trimming removed 5 bases from V and 3 bases from J; junction bases left unmatched: 13. CDR3 DNA sequence: TGTGCCAGCAGTACCCGGCGGACAGGGGCTCTTAAAGAGACCCAGTACTTC. Residues: CASSTRRTGALKETQYF.

The table lists this clonotype with many counts. The rearrangement uses TRBV7-8 and TRBJ2-7, with a tentative D call TRBD2 (7 bases). V shed 5 bases and J shed 3 bases, with 17 bases lying between them. The CDR3 has 15 amino acids. The germline gives CDR1 SGHVS, CDR2 FQNEAQ. The CDR3 nucleotides are TGTGCCAGCAGCAGCGGCTGGGGGGGGCTCTACGAGCAGTACTTC. Protein product: CASSSGWGGLYEQYF.

There are many counts of this clonotype. The CDR3 nucleotides are TGTGCCAGCAGCTCGAGGACTAGCGGGAACCGCTACGAGCAGTACTTC. Protein: CASSSRTSGNRYEQYF. The V call is TRBV7-2, the J call TRBJ2-7; 12 bases align to TRBD2. This CDR3 has 16 amino acids. With V trimmed by 4 bases and J by 3 bases, 7 bases remained unmatched. From germline, CDR1 is SGHTA and CDR2 FQGNSA.

Ten or more counts support this clonotype. The J gene is TRBJ2-4, the V gene TRBV5-1; D is unclear. The CDR3 totals 13 residues. V lost 7 bases to trimming and J lost 9 bases, with 17 bases between them. Germline V gives CDR1 SGHRS, CDR2 YFSETQ. This chain's CDR3 is CASGPGHTGIQYF. CDR3 nucleotide sequence: TGCGCCAGCGGGCCGGGCCATACCGGCATTCAGTACTTC.

This clonotype was counted ten times or more. The chain is built from TRBV20-1 and TRBJ1-1, with TRBD1 matching 9 bases. This CDR3 is built from 15 residues. Germline CDR1 DFQATT, CDR2 SNEGSKA (reference sequence). The V gene end was trimmed by 3 bases and the J gene end by 5 bases; junction bases not matched to a gene: 10. Here the CDR3 DNA reads TGCAGTGCTAGTGATCCGGGACAGGGATGGACTGAAGCTTTCTTT. The encoded protein is CSASDPGQGWTEAFF.

This clonotype was counted at least ten times. The chain links TRBV7-2 to TRBJ1-2, with D unresolved. V lost 4 bases to trimming and J lost 2 bases, with 2 bases between them. The CDR3 spans 11 residues. Germline V gives CDR1 SGHTA, CDR2 FQGNSA. The CDR3 nucleotides are TGTGCCAGCAGCTCCAACTATGGCTACACCTTC. Residues: CASSSNYGYTF. The full variable domain, its missing parts supplied by reference TRBV7-2 and TRBJ1-2, is GAGVSQSPSNKVTEKGKDVELRCDPISGHTALYWYRQSLGQGLEFLIYFQGNSAPDKSGLPSDRFSAERTGGSVSTLTIQRTQQEDSAVYLCASSSNYGYTFGSGTRLTVV.

This clonotype was detected ten times or more. The chain has TRBV11-3 and TRBJ1-1; tentative D call: TRBD1 (6 bases). Germline CDR1 and CDR2: SGHNT and YENEEA. The length of the CDR3 is 12 residues. Trimming cost V 0 bases and J 10 bases, with 9 bases left between them. The CDR3 protein is CASSLDRGAAFF. For the CDR3, the DNA is TGTGCCAGCAGCTTAGATCGGGGGGCAGCTTTCTTT.

This clonotype was seen many times. V is TRBV5-1 and J is TRBJ2-1, with 11 bases fitting TRBD2. The CDR3 is 18 amino acids. The J segment lost 3 bases and the V segment lost 5 bases, leaving 13 bases of the junction unmatched. Germline V lookup: CDR1 SGHRS, CDR2 YFSETQ. The DNA of the CDR3 is TGCGCCAGCAGGCCTCGAGGGACTAGCGGAGATAACTACAATGAGCAGTTCTTC. Residues: CASRPRGTSGDNYNEQFF.

This clonotype was counted at least ten times. CDR3 DNA sequence: TGTGCCAGCAGCGTGGGTATACACGGCGAGCAGTACGTC. This sequence encodes CASSVGIHGEQYV. The chain joins TRBV9 to TRBJ2-7; D is unresolved. Germline V gene lookup returns CDR1 SGDLS and CDR2 YYNGEE. V was trimmed by 2 bases and J by 6 bases, leaving 12 bases between them. The CDR3 sequence is 13 residues long.

In its sample, this clonotype was seen many times. The V and J genes are TRBV4-2 and TRBJ1-2, with unresolved D. Germline CDR1 and CDR2: LGHNA and YNFKEQ. Between the trimmed V and J ends, which lost 0 bases and 8 bases, there was a span of 10 bases. The CDR3 is made up of 13 amino acids. CDR3 residues: CASSQDQDGGYTF. CDR3 nucleotides: TGTGCCAGCAGCCAAGATCAGGACGGGGGCTACACCTTC.

This clonotype was picked up many times. V and J are TRBV7-3 and TRBJ2-1, with 8 bases lining up with TRBD2. Germline CDR1 is SGHTA and CDR2 is FQGTGA. The length of the CDR3 is 15 residues. Trimming at V came to 5 bases and at J to 5 bases, leaving 8 bases not matched to a gene. The CDR3 spells CASSLSGRSDNEQFF. As DNA, the CDR3 is TGTGCCAGCAGCCTGAGCGGGAGAAGCGACAATGAGCAGTTCTTC. Full variable domain (outside the CDR3, taken from reference TRBV7-3 and TRBJ2-1): GAGVSQTPSNKVTEKGKYVELRCDPISGHTALYWYRQSLGQGPEFLIYFQGTGAADDSGLPNDRFFAVRPEGSVSTLKIQRTERGDSAVYLCASSLSGRSDNEQFFGPGTRLTVL.

This clonotype was seen ten or more times. The rearrangement links TRBV7-8 to TRBJ2-2, with a weak D call TRBD2 (5 bases). Trimming stripped 2 bases from V and 5 bases from J, with 6 bases between. The length of the CDR3 is 13 residues. Germline lookup yields CDR1 SGHVS and CDR2 FQNEAQ. This CDR3 reads CASSLIATGELFF. CDR3 DNA sequence: TGTGCCAGCAGCTTAATAGCGACCGGGGAGCTGTTTTTT.

This clonotype was counted many times. The V gene is TRBV7-6, the J gene TRBJ2-1; no firm D call. V was pared by 2 bases and J by 0 bases, with 23 bases between. CDR1 is SGHVS, CDR2 FNYEAQ, per germline. The CDR3 runs to 20 residues. The chain's CDR3 is CASSLIRGEGWISSYNEQFF. The DNA for the CDR3 is TGTGCCAGCAGCTTAATTCGTGGGGAAGGGTGGATAAGCTCCTACAATGAGCAGTTCTTC.

This clonotype was seen many times. The V gene is TRBV6-2 or TRBV6-3, the J gene TRBJ2-5; tentative D call: TRBD2 (6 bases). CDR3 length equals 14 residues. Between the trimmed V and J ends, which lost 6 bases and 4 bases, there was a span of 15 bases. CDR1 and CDR2 (germline): MNHEY, SVGEGT. CDR3 region: CASSQGGGAETQYF. Here the CDR3 DNA reads TGTGCCAGCAGCCAGGGTGGAGGGGCAGAGACCCAGTACTTC.

This clonotype came up many times. The gene calls are TRBV29-1 and TRBJ2-3, with D hard to call. The V and J ends lost 7 bases and 2 bases respectively, with 4 bases between them. The CDR3 extends over 10 amino acids. The germline gives CDR1 SQVTM, CDR2 ANQGSEA. CDR3 bases: TGCAGCGCGGACACAGATACGCAGTATTTT. Translation gives CSADTDTQYF.

This clonotype was counted at least ten times. The chain carries TRBV29-1 and TRBJ1-2; tentatively, D is TRBD1 (5 bases). This CDR3 is built from 14 residues. Looked up from germline, CDR1 is SQVTM and CDR2 is ANQGSEA. CDR3 coding DNA: TGCACCAGTACGGAGGGGTCCGAACTCTATGGCTACACCTTC. Translated, it gives CTSTEGSELYGYTF. The entire variable domain, with the rest obtained from reference TRBV29-1 and TRBJ1-2, is as follows: SAVISQKPSRDICQRGTSLTIQCQVDSQVTMMFWYRQQPGQSLTLIATANQGSEATYESGFVIDKFPISRPNLTFSTLTVSNMSPEDSSIYLCTSTEGSELYGYTFGSGTRLTVV.

This clonotype came up many times. The J gene is TRBJ2-1, the V gene TRBV5-1, with 9 positions matching TRBD2. Per germline, CDR1 SGHRS and CDR2 YFSETQ. This CDR3 has 14 residues. The trim removed 1 base at V and 8 bases at J, leaving 4 bases unmatched. The CDR3 region is CASSLSPSGDEQFF. Here the CDR3 DNA reads TGCGCCAGCAGCTTGAGTCCTAGCGGGGATGAGCAGTTCTTC.

This clonotype was counted ten times or more. The V gene is TRBV12-3 or TRBV12-4, the J gene TRBJ2-4; D might be TRBD2 (5 bases). This CDR3 contains 13 residues. Trimming removed 3 bases at V and 3 bases at J, with 6 bases between. Here the CDR3 reads CASSFRGKNIQYF. DNA of the CDR3: TGTGCCAGCAGTTTCCGGGGCAAAAACATTCAGTACTTC.

This clonotype was counted many times. The CDR3 sequence: CSARDPAAIEDTQYF. CDR3 sequence (DNA): TGCAGTGCTAGAGATCCGGCAGCTATAGAGGATACGCAGTATTTT. V and J are TRBV20-1 and TRBJ2-3; D gene ambiguous. The V end was cut by 0 bases, the J end by 6 bases, with 16 bases between. Germline CDR1 DFQATT, CDR2 SNEGSKA (reference sequence). The CDR3 sequence is 15 residues long.

This clonotype was detected ten times or more. This chain uses TRBV20-1 with TRBJ2-7; 7 bases line up with TRBD1. This CDR3 contains 14 residues. Trimming removed 3 bases from V and 0 bases from J; junction bases left unmatched: 5. Germline-derived CDR1 and CDR2 are DFQATT and SNEGSKA (reference sequence). The CDR3, as DNA: TGCAGTGCTAGTGAGACAGGGAGCTCCTACGAGCAGTACTTC. Encoded protein: CSASETGSSYEQYF.

This clonotype was recorded many times. The chain joins TRBV16 to TRBJ2-1, with a tentative D call TRBD1 (6 bases). The V and J ends lost 2 bases and 7 bases respectively, with 9 bases between them. CDR3 size: 13 residues. CDR1 is KGHSY, CDR2 FQNENV, per germline. As DNA, the CDR3 is TGTGCCAGCAGCCAAAACAGGGAGAATGAGCAGTTCTTC. It translates to CASSQNRENEQFF.

This clonotype has ten or more counts. V is TRBV20-1 and J is TRBJ1-4, with 7 bases matching TRBD1. The CDR3 is made up of 13 amino acids. Unmatched junction bases numbered 9, after V lost 6 bases and J lost 8 bases. Per the germline V gene, CDR1 is DFQATT and CDR2 is SNEGSKA (reference sequence). For the CDR3, the DNA is TGCAGTGCCACAGGGACAGACGGCGAAAAACTGTTTTTT. As protein: CSATGTDGEKLFF.

At least ten counts were recorded for this clonotype. The chain couples TRBV20-1 to TRBJ2-3; 12 bases are a match to TRBD2. V was pared by 7 bases and J by 4 bases, with 9 bases of the junction left unmatched. CDR1 and CDR2 from the germline V gene are DFQATT and SNEGSKA (reference sequence). This CDR3 spans 15 amino acids. CDR3 in DNA: TGCAGTGTGGATCTGGCTAGCGGGGGGGCAGATACGCAGTATTTT. Its protein is CSVDLASGGADTQYF.

This clonotype appeared many times. The CDR3: CASSQGRDGRNEKLFF. The CDR3 DNA sequence: TGCGCCAGCAGCCAAGGAAGGGACGGTCGAAATGAAAAACTGTTTTTT. The chain employs TRBV4-3 and TRBJ1-4; maybe TRBD1 (5 bases). Trimming left V 1 base short and J 5 bases short, with 14 bases between. The CDR3 consists of 16 residues. CDR1 LGHNA and CDR2 YSLEER come from the germline V gene.